Sequencing of this T cell receptor (beta chain) was carried out in a study of identical twins. TCRdb itself ran the 5' RACE reads through MiXCR, one entry per CDR3 protein. The table has approximately 1.8 million distinct CDR3 sequences, less than 35% seen once. V lost 0 bases and J lost 6; bases outside the gene matches: 14. The CDR3 contains 18 residues. The germline gives CDR1 SEHNR, CDR2 FQNEAQ (reference sequence). The V call is TRBV7-9, the J call TRBJ2-3, with 8 bases fitting TRBD2. Specimen: cord blood. This TCR was recovered from a newborn girl in good health. The CDR3 is CASSLARGLVGYKDTQYF. The CDR3 DNA follows: TGTGCCAGCAGCTTAGCGCGGGGACTAGTCGGGTATAAGGATACGCAGTATTTT.